This T cell receptor (beta chain) was identified in a study of blood T cell repertoires in COVID-19. This clone was recorded once. The CDR3 runs to 14 residues. Trimming removed 4 bases from V and 5 bases from J, with 11 bases in between. Germline V lookup: CDR1 ENHRY, CDR2 SYGVKD. The method was immunoSEQ multiplex PCR; TCRdb's version includes in-frame clones alone and lacks a portion of them. Of some 130,000 clones detected, approximately 80% appear once; the ten largest clones hold roughly 20%. Sequencing was done on a sample of peripheral blood. The TCR originated in a man aged 80 or over with acute or convalescent COVID-19. The chain recombines TRBV10-3 with TRBJ2-2; D unclear. The CDR3 bases are TGTGCCATCAGTGGGGCATTAGGTACCGGGGAGCTGTTTTTT. It encodes CAISGALGTGELFF.